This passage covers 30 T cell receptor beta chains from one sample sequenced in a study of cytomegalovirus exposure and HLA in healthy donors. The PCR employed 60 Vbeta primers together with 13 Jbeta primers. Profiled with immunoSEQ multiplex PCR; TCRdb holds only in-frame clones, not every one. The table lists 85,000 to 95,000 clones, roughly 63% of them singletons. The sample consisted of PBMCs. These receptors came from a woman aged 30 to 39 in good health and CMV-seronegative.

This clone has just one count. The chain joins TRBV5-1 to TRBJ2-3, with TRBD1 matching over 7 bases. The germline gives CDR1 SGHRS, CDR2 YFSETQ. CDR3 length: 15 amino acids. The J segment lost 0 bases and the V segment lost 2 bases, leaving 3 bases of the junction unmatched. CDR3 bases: TGCGCCAGCAGCTTTGGGACAGCGAGCACAGATACGCAGTATTTT. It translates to CASSFGTASTDTQYF. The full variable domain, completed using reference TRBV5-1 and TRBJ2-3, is KAGVTQTPRYLIKTRGQQVTLSCSPISGHRSVSWYQQTPGQGLQFLFEYFSETQRNKGNFPGRFSGRQFSNSRSEMNVSTLELGDSALYLCASSFGTASTDTQYFGPGTRLTVL.

In DNA, the CDR3 is TGCGCCAGCAGGCAAACAGCCGGAGCGCAGGGGGATGGCTACACCTTC. Amino acid sequence: CASRQTAGAQGDGYTF. This chain connects TRBV5-1 to TRBJ1-2; 7 nucleotides align to TRBD1. Germline V lookup: CDR1 SGHRS, CDR2 YFSETQ. This CDR3 region has 16 residues. After removal of 5 bases from V and 6 bases from J, the junction contained 16 bases not matched to a gene.

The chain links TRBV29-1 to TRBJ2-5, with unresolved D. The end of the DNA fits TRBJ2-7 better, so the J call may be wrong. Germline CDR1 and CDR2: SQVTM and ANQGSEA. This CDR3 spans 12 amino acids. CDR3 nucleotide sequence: TGCAGCGTTGGTCTGGCAGGTTACGAGCAGTACTTC. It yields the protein CSVGLAGYEQYF.

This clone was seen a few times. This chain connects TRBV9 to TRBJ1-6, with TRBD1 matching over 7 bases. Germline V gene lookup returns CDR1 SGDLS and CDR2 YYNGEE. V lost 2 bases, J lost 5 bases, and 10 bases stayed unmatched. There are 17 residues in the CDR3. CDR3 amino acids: CASSVSSGTDDNSPLHF. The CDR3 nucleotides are TGTGCCAGCAGCGTCTCGAGTGGGACAGACGATAATTCACCCCTCCACTTT.

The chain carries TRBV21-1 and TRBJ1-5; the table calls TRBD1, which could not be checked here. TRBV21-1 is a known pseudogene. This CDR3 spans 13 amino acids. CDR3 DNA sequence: TGTGCCAGCATTCCGGGACAGGATCAGCCCCAGCATTTT. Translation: CASIPGQDQPQHF.

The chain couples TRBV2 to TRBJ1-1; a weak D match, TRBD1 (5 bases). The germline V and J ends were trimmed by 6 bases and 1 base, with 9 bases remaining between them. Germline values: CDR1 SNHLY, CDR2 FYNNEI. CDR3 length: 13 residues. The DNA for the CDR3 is TGTGCCAGCAGAAGACAGCCGAACACTGAAGCTTTCTTT. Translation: CASRRQPNTEAFF.

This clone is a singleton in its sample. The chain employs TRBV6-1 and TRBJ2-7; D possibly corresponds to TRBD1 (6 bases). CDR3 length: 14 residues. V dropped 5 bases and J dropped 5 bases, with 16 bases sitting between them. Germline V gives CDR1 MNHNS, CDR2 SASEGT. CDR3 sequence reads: CASSLTGGSNEQYF. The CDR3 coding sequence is TGTGCCAGCAGTTTGACAGGTGGTAGCAACGAGCAGTACTTC.

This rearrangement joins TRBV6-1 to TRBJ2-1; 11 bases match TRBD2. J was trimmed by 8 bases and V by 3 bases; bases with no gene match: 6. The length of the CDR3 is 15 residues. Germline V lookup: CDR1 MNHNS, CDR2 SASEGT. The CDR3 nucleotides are TGTGCCAGCAGTGAGTCGCTAGCGGGAGGCGATGAGCAGTTCTTC. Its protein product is CASSESLAGGDEQFF.

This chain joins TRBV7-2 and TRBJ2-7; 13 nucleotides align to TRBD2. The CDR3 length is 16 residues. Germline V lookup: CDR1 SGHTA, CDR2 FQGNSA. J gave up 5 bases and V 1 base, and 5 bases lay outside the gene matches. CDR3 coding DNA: TGTGCCAGCAGCTTAGTTCCGGGACTAGCGGGACACGAGCAGTACTTC. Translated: CASSLVPGLAGHEQYF.

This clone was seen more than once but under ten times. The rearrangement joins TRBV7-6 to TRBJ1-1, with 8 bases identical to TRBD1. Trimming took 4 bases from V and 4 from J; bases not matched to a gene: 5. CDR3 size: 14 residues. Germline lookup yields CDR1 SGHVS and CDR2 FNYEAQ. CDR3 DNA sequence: TGTGCCAGCAGCTCACGGACAGGGAGCACTGAAGCTTTCTTT. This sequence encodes CASSSRTGSTEAFF.

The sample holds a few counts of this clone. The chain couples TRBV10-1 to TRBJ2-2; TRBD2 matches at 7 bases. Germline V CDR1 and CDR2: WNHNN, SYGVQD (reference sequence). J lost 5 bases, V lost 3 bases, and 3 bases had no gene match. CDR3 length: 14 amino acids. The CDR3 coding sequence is TGCGCCAGCAGTGACCAGGGAGGGACCGGGGAGCTGTTTTTT. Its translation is CASSDQGGTGELFF.

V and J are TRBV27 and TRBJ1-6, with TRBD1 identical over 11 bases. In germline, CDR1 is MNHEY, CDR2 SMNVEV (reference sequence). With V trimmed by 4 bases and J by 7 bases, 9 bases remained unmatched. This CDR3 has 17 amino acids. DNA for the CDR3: TGTGCCAGCAGTTACCGGGACAGGGGGGTACAGAATTCACCCCTCCACTTT. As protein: CASSYRDRGVQNSPLHF.

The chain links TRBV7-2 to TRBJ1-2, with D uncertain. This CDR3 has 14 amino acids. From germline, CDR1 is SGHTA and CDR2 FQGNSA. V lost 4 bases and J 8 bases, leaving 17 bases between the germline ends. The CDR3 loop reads CASSSRGPSGGYTF. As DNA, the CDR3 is TGTGCCAGCAGCTCCCGCGGGCCCTCGGGGGGCTACACCTTC.

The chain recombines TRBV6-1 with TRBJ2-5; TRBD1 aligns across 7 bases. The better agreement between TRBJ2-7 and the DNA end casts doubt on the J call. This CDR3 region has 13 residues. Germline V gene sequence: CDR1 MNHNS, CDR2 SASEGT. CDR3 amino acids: CASSERQGYEQYF. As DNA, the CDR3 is TGTGCCAGCAGTGAGAGACAGGGCTACGAGCAGTACTTC.

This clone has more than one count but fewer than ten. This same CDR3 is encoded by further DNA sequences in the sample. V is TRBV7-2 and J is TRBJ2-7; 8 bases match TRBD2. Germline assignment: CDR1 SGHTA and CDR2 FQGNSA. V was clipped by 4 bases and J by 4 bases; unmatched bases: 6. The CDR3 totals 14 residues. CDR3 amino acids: CASSSLAGNYEQYF. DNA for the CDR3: TGTGCCAGCAGCTCCTTAGCGGGAAATTACGAGCAGTACTTC.

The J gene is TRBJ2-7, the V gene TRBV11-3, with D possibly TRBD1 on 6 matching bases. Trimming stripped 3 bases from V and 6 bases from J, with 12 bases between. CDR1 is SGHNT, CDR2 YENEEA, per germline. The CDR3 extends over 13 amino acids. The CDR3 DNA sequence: TGTGCCAGCAGCTTGGGGGCTCGTCGCGAGCAGTACTTC. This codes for CASSLGARREQYF.

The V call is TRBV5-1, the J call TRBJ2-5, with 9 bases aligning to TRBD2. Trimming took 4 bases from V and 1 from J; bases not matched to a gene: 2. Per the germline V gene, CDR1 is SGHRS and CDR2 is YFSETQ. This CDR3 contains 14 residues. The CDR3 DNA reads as TGCGCCAGCAGCGAGGGACTAGCCCAAGAGACCCAGTACTTC. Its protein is CASSEGLAQETQYF.

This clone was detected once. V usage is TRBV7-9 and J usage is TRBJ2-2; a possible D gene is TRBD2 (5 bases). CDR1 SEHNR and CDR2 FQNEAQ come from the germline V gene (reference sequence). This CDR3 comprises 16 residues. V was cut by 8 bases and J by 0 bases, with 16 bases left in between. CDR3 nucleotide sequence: TGTGCCAGCTCCTCGAGGGCCCCTACGAACACCGGGGAGCTGTTTTTT. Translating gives CASSSRAPTNTGELFF. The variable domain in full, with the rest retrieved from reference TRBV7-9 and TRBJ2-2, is DTGVSQNPRHKITKRGQNVTFRCDPISEHNRLYWYRQTLGQGPEFLTYFQNEAQLEKSRLLSDRFSAERPKGSFSTLEIQRTEQGDSAMYLCASSSRAPTNTGELFFGEGSRLTVL.

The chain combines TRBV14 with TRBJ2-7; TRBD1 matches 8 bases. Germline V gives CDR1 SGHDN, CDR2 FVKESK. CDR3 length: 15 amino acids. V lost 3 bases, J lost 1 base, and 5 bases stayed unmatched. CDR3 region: CASSHGQGLSYEQYF. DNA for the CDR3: TGTGCCAGCAGCCACGGACAGGGACTTTCCTACGAGCAGTACTTC.

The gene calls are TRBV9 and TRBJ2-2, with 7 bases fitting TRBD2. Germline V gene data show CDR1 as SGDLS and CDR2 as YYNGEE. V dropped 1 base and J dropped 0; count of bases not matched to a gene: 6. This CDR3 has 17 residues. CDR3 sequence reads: CASSVPRAGANTGELFF. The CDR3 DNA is TGTGCCAGCAGCGTACCTAGGGCGGGGGCGAACACCGGGGAGCTGTTTTTT.

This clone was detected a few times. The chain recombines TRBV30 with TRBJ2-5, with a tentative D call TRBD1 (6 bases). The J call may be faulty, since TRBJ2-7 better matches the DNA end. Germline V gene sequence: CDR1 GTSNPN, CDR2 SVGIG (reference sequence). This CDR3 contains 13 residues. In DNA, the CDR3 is TGTGCCTGGAGACTCCCGACAGGCTACGAGCAGTACTTC. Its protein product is CAWRLPTGYEQYF.

CDR3: CAGRQGGPQETQYF. CDR3 nucleotides: TGTGCCGGCAGACAGGGGGGCCCCCAAGAGACCCAGTACTTC. The chain combines TRBV10-3 with TRBJ2-5; 9 bases are shared with TRBD1. CDR1 and CDR2 (germline): ENHRY, SYGVKD. This CDR3 is built from 14 residues. V trimming: 11 bases; J trimming: 1 base; junction bases outside the gene matches: 8.

DNA of the CDR3: TGTGCCAGCAGATTTCAGGCTAATCAGCCCCAGCATTTT. Protein sequence: CASRFQANQPQHF. The gene calls are TRBV6-1 and TRBJ1-5; D not certain. The germline V and J ends were trimmed by 6 bases and 4 bases, with 10 bases remaining between them. The germline V gene encodes CDR1 MNHNS and CDR2 SASEGT. The CDR3 extends over 13 amino acids.

CDR3 protein: CASSFGFAGELFF. In DNA form, the CDR3 reads TGCGCCAGCAGCTTCGGGTTTGCCGGGGAGCTGTTTTTT. The V gene is TRBV5-1, the J gene TRBJ2-2; D is unresolved. Trimming stripped 2 bases from V and 6 bases from J, with 8 bases between. The CDR3 is 13 residues long. The germline gives CDR1 SGHRS, CDR2 YFSETQ.

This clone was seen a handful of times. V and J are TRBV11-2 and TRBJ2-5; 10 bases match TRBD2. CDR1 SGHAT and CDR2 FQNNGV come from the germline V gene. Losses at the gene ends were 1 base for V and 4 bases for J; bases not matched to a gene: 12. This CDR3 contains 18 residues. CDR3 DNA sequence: TGTGCCAGCAGCTTAGGCGGTCTAGCGGGAGCAAAGGGAGAGACCCAGTACTTC. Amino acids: CASSLGGLAGAKGETQYF. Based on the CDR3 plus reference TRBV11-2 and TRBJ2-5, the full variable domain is EAGVAQSPRYKIIEKRQSVAFWCNPISGHATLYWYQQILGQGPKLLIQFQNNGVVDDSQLPKDRFSAERLKGVDSTLKIQPAKLEDSAVYLCASSLGGLAGAKGETQYFGPGTRLLVL.

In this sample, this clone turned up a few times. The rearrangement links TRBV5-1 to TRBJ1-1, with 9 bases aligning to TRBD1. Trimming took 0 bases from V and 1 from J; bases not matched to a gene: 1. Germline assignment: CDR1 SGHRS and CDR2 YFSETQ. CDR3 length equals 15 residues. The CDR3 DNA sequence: TGCGCCAGCAGCTTGGCGGGACAGGGGAACACTGAAGCTTTCTTT. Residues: CASSLAGQGNTEAFF. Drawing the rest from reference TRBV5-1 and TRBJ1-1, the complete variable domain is KAGVTQTPRYLIKTRGQQVTLSCSPISGHRSVSWYQQTPGQGLQFLFEYFSETQRNKGNFPGRFSGRQFSNSRSEMNVSTLELGDSALYLCASSLAGQGNTEAFFGQGTRLTVV.

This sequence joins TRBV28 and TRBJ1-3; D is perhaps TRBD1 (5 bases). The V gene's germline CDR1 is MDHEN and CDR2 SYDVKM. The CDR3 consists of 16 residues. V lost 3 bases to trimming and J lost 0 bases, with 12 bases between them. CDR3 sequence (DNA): TGTGCCAGCAGTTTTGTAGGGGCCGGCTCTGGAAACACCATATATTTT. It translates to CASSFVGAGSGNTIYF.

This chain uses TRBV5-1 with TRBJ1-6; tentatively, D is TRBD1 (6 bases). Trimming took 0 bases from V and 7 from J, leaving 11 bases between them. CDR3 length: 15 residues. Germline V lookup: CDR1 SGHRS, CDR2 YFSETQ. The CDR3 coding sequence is TGCGCCAGCAGCTTGGGTCAGGGGTCGAATTCACCCCTCCACTTT. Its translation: CASSLGQGSNSPLHF.

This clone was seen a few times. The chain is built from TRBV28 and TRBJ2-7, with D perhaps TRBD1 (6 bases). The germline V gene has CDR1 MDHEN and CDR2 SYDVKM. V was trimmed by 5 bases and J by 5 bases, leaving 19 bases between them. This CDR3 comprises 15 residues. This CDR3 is CASSPSRVWGHEQYF. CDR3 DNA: TGTGCCAGCAGTCCCTCGCGTGTATGGGGGCACGAGCAGTACTTC.

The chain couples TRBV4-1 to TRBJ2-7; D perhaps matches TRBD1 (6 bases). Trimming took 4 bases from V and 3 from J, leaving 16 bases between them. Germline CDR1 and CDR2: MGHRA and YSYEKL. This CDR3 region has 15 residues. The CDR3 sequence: CASSPVPTGYYEQYF. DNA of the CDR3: TGCGCCAGCAGCCCCGTCCCTACAGGGTACTACGAGCAGTACTTC.